This T cell receptor beta chain was documented in a study of cytomegalovirus exposure and HLA in healthy donors. Points from the study as a whole: Prior analysis indicated that the majority of TCR beta V segments exhibited productivity approximately 87% or approximately 30% of the time.

The CDR3 is 16 amino acids. V was cut by 8 bases and J by 0 bases, with 14 bases left in between. Germline values: CDR1 SEHNR, CDR2 FQNEAQ (reference sequence). Amplification used 60 Vbeta primers and 13 Jbeta primers. The assay was immunoSEQ multiplex PCR, and TCRdb's table has in-frame clones only and misses some. Altogether about 110,000 clones are present, roughly 80% being singletons, with the ten largest covering around 2.5%. A word on this clone: Its antigen is as yet unknown.

This rearrangement joins TRBV7-9 to TRBJ2-6; D is possibly TRBD1 (5 bases). The specimen sequenced was PBMCs. This clonotype was obtained from a middle-aged man in good health and CMV-seronegative. The CDR3 here is CASQGLGYSGANVLTF. The CDR3 nucleotides read TGTGCCAGCCAGGGCTTGGGGTACTCTGGGGCCAACGTCCTGACTTTC.